This TCR beta chain was profiled in a study of T cells after yellow fever vaccination (dated by TCRdb to the late 2010s). In the study overall: Libraries from fractions with low cell numbers were prepared with the SMART-Seq v4 Ultra Low Input RNA kit. Bulk PBMC replicates and cell subsets were isolated from blood drawn at multiple timepoints before and after both primary and secondary immunization. To track T-cell clones before and after primary and booster YFV17D yellow fever vaccination, bulk TCR alpha and beta repertoires were sequenced longitudinally. Two healthy male donors, one aged 18 to 30 and one aged 30 to 40 years, were included in the cohort. Broad study findings and their caveats: Because the study included only two donors, the extent to which the findings can be generalized is limited. Compared with the primary T-cell response, the secondary T-cell response was faster but weaker, reaching its peak on day 5 rather than on day 15. Most clones expanded after primary vaccination were re-detected after the booster (almost 97% of CD4 and around 88% of CD8), suggesting broad memory maintenance. A small share of clonotypes occurred in both CD4 and CD8 compartments, likely arising from convergent recombination. Because abundant contaminating clonotypes from the bulk population could be contained in FACS-sorted repertoires, computational filtering was required.

This sample was sequenced with an Illumina NovaSeq 6000. TCR cDNA was made using 5'RACE template switching, a step that added a universal primer site and unique molecular identifiers. Priming for cDNA synthesis came from both the TCR alpha and TCR beta constant segments. Libraries were amplified in two PCR steps, with sample barcodes and sequencing adapters added in the second step. Sequencing of libraries was performed on Illumina HiSeq 2500 (2x100 bp) or NovaSeq (2x150 bp). In the paper's pipeline: Demultiplexing of reads and collapsing into UMI consensus sequences were performed with MIGEC, and V(D)J alignment was carried out with MiXCR. Using edgeR on replicate PBMC samples, clonotypes were called vaccine-responding if FDR was below 0.01 and the log2 fold change was above 5 up to day 15. Each bulk clonotype was labeled CD4 or CD8 based on which sequenced repertoire, CD4 or CD8, contained the clonotype at higher abundance. The public reads were reprocessed in TCRdb via fastp at Q25 and MiXCR, keeping in-frame beta chains. Records with the same CDR3 protein are collapsed into one entry carrying the most frequent genes and DNA. The V and J calls, along with clone size, are taken from TCRdb and not from the paper's own processing. The sample has around 300,000 distinct CDR3 sequences on record, around 4.4% of them singletons. The top ten hold 15% to 20% of the sample.

Clipping removes 6 bases from V and 2 bases from J, with 9 as the unmatched junction base count. From cysteine to phenylalanine, the CDR3 is 15 amino acids long. Just the 45-base CDR3 DNA is kept, in frame starting at base 1. CDR1 and CDR2, per the germline V gene, are LGHNA and YSLEER. This clonotype occurred many times. Its antigen remains undetermined. Base qualities are not provided; no much larger clone lies one nucleotide away. The treatment or condition label for this specimen denotes: live attenuated yellow fever vaccine strain. At each blood-draw timepoint, two biological replicates of bulk PBMCs were obtained. A standard Ficoll-Paque protocol was used to isolate PBMCs from peripheral blood. TriZol was used to extract RNA from bulk PBMCs, from CD4 and CD8 fractions, and from dextramer-positive and dextramer-negative fractions.

The source is a man younger than 35 who received the YFV17D yellow fever vaccine. The rearranged chain carries TRBV4-3 and TRBJ2-5, and 7 bases in between align with TRBD1. Sequenced here: PBMCs, sampled 15 days after the yellow fever booster vaccination. In nucleotide form, the sequence is TGCGCCAGCAGGCCGAGGGACAGCCCACAAGAGACCCAGTACTTC. Its translation is CASRPRDSPQETQYF.